Following are 19 T cell receptor beta chains from one sample sequenced in a study of OX40 agonist ivuxolimab in advanced cancers. Libraries were prepared by immunoSEQ multiplex PCR; TCRdb keeps only in-frame clonotypes and omits some of them. The profile shows tens of thousands of clones, 88% of them singletons. The source was CD4+ or CD8+ T cells sorted from blood, collected in a trial of the OX40 agonist ivuxolimab. The receptors shown here come from an adult with an advanced solid tumor such as melanoma, head and neck, liver or kidney cancer.

This clone showed up just a few times. V is TRBV7-2 and J is TRBJ2-5; 7 nucleotides match TRBD2. Germline assignment: CDR1 SGHTA and CDR2 FQGNSA. After removal of 1 base from V and 5 bases from J, the junction contained 7 bases not matched to a gene. The CDR3 is 15 amino acids. The CDR3 loop is CASSLGGGRYETQYF. The CDR3 coding sequence is TGTGCCAGCAGCTTAGGTGGCGGGAGATATGAGACCCAGTACTTC.

The V and J genes are TRBV7-6 and TRBJ2-2, with D unclear. Trimming left V 3 bases short and J 4 bases short, with 3 bases between. In germline, CDR1 is SGHVS, CDR2 FNYEAQ. The CDR3 consists of 12 residues. The CDR3 region has the DNA TGTGCCAGCAGCTTGGGCACCGGGGAGCTGTTTTTT. Protein: CASSLGTGELFF.

This clone was recorded once. The V and J genes are TRBV27 and TRBJ1-5; no definite D call. The CDR3 contains 13 residues. The V gene's germline CDR1 is MNHEY and CDR2 SMNVEV (reference sequence). With 5 bases removed from V and 3 bases from J, the gap between germline ends came to 8 bases. The CDR3 DNA reads as TGTGCCAGCAGTCGGGTCCTCAATCAGCCCCAGCATTTT. This translates into CASSRVLNQPQHF.

This clone was seen only once. This chain joins TRBV27 and TRBJ2-1, with D perhaps matching TRBD1 (6 bases). V was trimmed by 7 bases and J by 4 bases, leaving 17 bases between them. The germline V gene has CDR1 MNHEY and CDR2 SMNVEV (reference sequence). The CDR3 spans 15 residues. CDR3 sequence: CASTQQSGTYNEQFF. For the CDR3, the DNA is TGTGCCAGCACCCAACAAAGTGGGACATACAATGAGCAGTTCTTC.

The chain couples TRBV27 to TRBJ2-2; tentatively, D is TRBD1 (5 bases). Trimming pared 4 bases from V and 1 base from J, leaving 10 bases between. The V gene's germline CDR1 is MNHEY and CDR2 SMNVEV (reference sequence). The CDR3 has 15 amino acids. CDR3 sequence: CASSSPGQNTGELFF. The CDR3 DNA is TGTGCCAGCAGTTCCCCAGGACAGAACACCGGGGAGCTGTTTTTT.

The rearrangement joins TRBV27 to TRBJ1-2; maybe TRBD1 (6 bases). Per germline, CDR1 MNHEY and CDR2 SMNVEV (reference sequence). CDR3 length: 13 residues. V was clipped by 6 bases and J by 5 bases, with 13 bases between them. Here the CDR3 DNA reads TGTGCCAGCAGACAACAGGGAGTTTATGGCTACACCTTC. Its protein is CASRQQGVYGYTF.

V is TRBV15 and J is TRBJ2-1; D gene unclear. Germline V gives CDR1 LNHNV, CDR2 YYDKDF (reference sequence). V was trimmed by 4 bases and J by 4 bases, leaving 5 bases between them. CDR3 length: 12 residues. The DNA for the CDR3 is TGTGCCACCAGCAAACTGTACAATGAGCAGTTCTTC. This translates into CATSKLYNEQFF.

This chain connects TRBV10-3 to TRBJ1-1, with D possibly being TRBD1 (6 bases). With 4 bases removed from V and 11 bases from J, the gap between germline ends came to 11 bases. CDR1 and CDR2 (germline): ENHRY, SYGVKD. CDR3 length equals 11 residues. This chain's CDR3 is CAISGQGIAFF. As DNA, the CDR3 is TGTGCCATCAGTGGGCAGGGGATCGCTTTCTTT.

The rearrangement uses TRBV5-4 and TRBJ2-1, with 12 bases fitting TRBD2. Looked up from germline, CDR1 is SGHNT and CDR2 is YYREEE (reference sequence). The V segment lost 1 base and the J segment 7 bases; nucleotides outside the gene matches: 15. CDR3 length: 19 residues. In nucleotides, the CDR3 is TGTGCCAGCAGCTTGTATTGGGCTAGCGGGAGGGCTGGGTGGAATGAGCAGTTCTTC. It translates to CASSLYWASGRAGWNEQFF.

The gene calls are TRBV5-8 and TRBJ1-1; D gene ambiguous. The length of the CDR3 is 9 residues. V lost 7 bases to trimming and J lost 13 bases, with 11 bases between them. CDR1 SGHTS and CDR2 YDEGEE come from the germline V gene. The CDR3 sequence is CASSERGFF. The CDR3 DNA follows: TGTGCCAGCTCCGAGCGGGGTTTCTTT.

The CDR3: CASSWGQIYEQYF. The DNA for the CDR3 is TGTGCCAGCAGCTGGGGACAGATCTACGAGCAGTACTTC. The rearrangement joins TRBV5-6 to TRBJ2-7, with 7 bases fitting TRBD1. CDR1 is SGHDT and CDR2 is YYEEEE in the germline V gene. The CDR3 totals 13 residues. V lost 3 bases to trimming and J lost 3 bases; unmatched junction nucleotides: 3.

The rearrangement links TRBV6-1 to TRBJ1-5; no clear D gene. Trimming took off 2 bases at V and 2 bases at J, with 10 bases between the two ends. Germline-derived CDR1 and CDR2 are MNHNS and SASEGT. The CDR3 is 15 residues long. The CDR3 loop reads CASSEWGLGNQPQHF. The CDR3 coding sequence is TGTGCCAGCAGTGAATGGGGATTAGGCAATCAGCCCCAGCATTTT.

The gene calls are TRBV29-1 and TRBJ1-2; D might be TRBD1 (5 bases). Per the germline V gene, CDR1 is SQVTM and CDR2 is ANQGSEA. The CDR3 is made up of 15 amino acids. V gave up 0 bases and J gave up 2 bases, with 13 bases separating them. The CDR3 sequence is CSVEDQGHLNYGYTF. The CDR3 DNA is TGCAGCGTTGAAGACCAAGGACACCTAAACTATGGCTACACCTTC.

This chain links TRBV7-9 with TRBJ2-1; D gene uncertain. Deletions cut 6 bases from V and 9 bases from J, with 9 bases between. The CDR3 is 11 residues long. Looked up from germline, CDR1 is SEHNR and CDR2 is FQNEAQ (reference sequence). The CDR3 nucleotides read TGTGCCAGCAGAACTTTAGCTGAGCAGTTCTTC. This sequence encodes CASRTLAEQFF.

DNA for the CDR3: TGTGCCAGCACCGAGACCCCAGGAAATGAAAAACTGTTTTTT. Protein: CASTETPGNEKLFF. The chain is built from TRBV6-1 and TRBJ1-4; no clear D. CDR3 length: 14 residues. Trimming removed 7 bases from V and 5 bases from J, with 14 bases in between. The germline CDR1 and CDR2 sequences are MNHNS and SASEGT.

This chain joins TRBV9 and TRBJ2-7; 8 bases line up with TRBD2. With 3 bases clipped from V and 7 bases from J, the junction kept 9 bases outside the gene matches. CDR1 SGDLS and CDR2 YYNGEE come from the germline V gene. The CDR3 is 14 residues long. The DNA of the CDR3 is TGTGCCAGCAGCGCCGCGACTAGCGTAGGGGAGCAGTACTTC. It encodes CASSAATSVGEQYF. Complete variable domain (other parts from reference TRBV9 and TRBJ2-7): DSGVTQTPKHLITATGQRVTLRCSPRSGDLSVYWYQQSLDQGLQFLIQYYNGEERAKGNILERFSAQQFPDLHSELNLSSLELGDSALYFCASSAATSVGEQYFGPGTRLTVT.

V is TRBV10-3 and J is TRBJ2-3, with TRBD2 matching over 10 bases. The CDR3 is 15 amino acids. Germline V gene sequence: CDR1 ENHRY, CDR2 SYGVKD. After removal of 4 bases from V and 1 base from J, the junction contained 2 bases not matched to a gene. The CDR3 spells CAISASGRGTDTQYF. In nucleotides, the CDR3 is TGTGCCATCAGTGCTAGCGGGAGAGGCACAGATACGCAGTATTTT.

The J gene is TRBJ1-3, the V gene TRBV27; D unresolved. The germline V gene has CDR1 MNHEY and CDR2 SMNVEV (reference sequence). This CDR3 is 15 amino acids long. Trimming stripped 0 bases from V and 0 bases from J, with 6 bases between. The CDR3 protein is CASSLSATSGNTIYF. CDR3 DNA: TGTGCCAGCAGTTTATCGGCCACCTCTGGAAACACCATATATTTT.

In its sample, this clone was seen once. The rearrangement joins TRBV7-9 to TRBJ2-1; D might be TRBD1 or TRBD2, each matching 6 bases. The germline CDR1 and CDR2 sequences are SEHNR and FQNEAQ (reference sequence). V was clipped by 8 bases and J by 6 bases, with 11 bases between them. This CDR3 comprises 12 residues. The CDR3 coding sequence is TGTGCCAGCCGGGGGCCCGGCAATGAGCAGTTCTTC. Its protein product is CASRGPGNEQFF.